The entry below gives a single TCR beta chain sequence along with its context. The antigen is not known. This specimen belongs to a study of cytomegalovirus exposure and HLA in healthy donors. Across the whole study: An earlier analysis found fewer than 140 million unique TCR beta sequences from about 190 million T cells. Study findings and constraints: The authors enumerated over 150 TCR beta chains as linked to cytomegalovirus.

PCR employed 60 Vbeta and 13 Jbeta primers. Profiled with immunoSEQ multiplex PCR; TCRdb holds only in-frame clones, not every one. The sample has roughly 150,000 clones; 82% are singletons. V was cut by 3 bases and J by 3 bases, with 6 bases left in between. The length of the CDR3 is 14 residues. The germline V gene has CDR1 MDHEN and CDR2 SYDVKM. The rearrangement joins TRBV28 to TRBJ2-6, with D tentatively TRBD1 (5 bases). Input material: PBMCs. The sequence was obtained from a girl aged 5-17 years in good health and CMV-seropositive. The CDR3 DNA is TGTGCCAGCAGTTTCAGGGTTGGGGCCAACGTCCTGACTTTC. Its translation: CASSFRVGANVLTF.